This entry concerns a single T cell receptor beta chain. Its antigen is as yet unknown. This specimen belongs to a study of T cell repertoires in cytomegalovirus infection. Study-wide points: Dominating the ex vivo response were HLA-C-restricted CMV-specific TCR beta clonotypes.

Germline CDR1 is DFQATT and CDR2 is SNEGSKA (reference sequence). The CDR3 consists of 15 residues. The V and J ends lost 5 bases and 6 bases respectively, with 20 bases between them. Via MiXCR, TCRdb re-called the reads, giving one row per CDR3 protein. The sample carries a few hundred thousand distinct CDR3 sequences, about a sixth recorded once. Material: PBMCs. This sequence originates from a human donor in good health (CMV status not recorded). Some clones in this sample may be carry-over from other donors' samples. The chain has TRBV20-1 and TRBJ2-1; D perhaps matches TRBD2 (7 bases). CDR3 nucleotides: TGCAGTGCTTTGTCACCCTGGGAGGGGGGCAATGAGCAGTTCTTC. Its protein product is CSALSPWEGGNEQFF.